Detailed here is one TCR beta chain. This specimen belongs to a study of blood T cell repertoires in COVID-19. Turning to the study itself: Whether acute or convalescent, the COVID-19 samples came from the United States, Italy and Spain. In each case, the material was cDNA or gDNA derived from T cells, B-cell-depleted T cells, or PBMCs.

The CDR3 spans 12 residues. V dropped 2 bases and J dropped 7 bases, with 9 bases sitting between them. In germline, CDR1 is SGHDT, CDR2 YYEEEE. Per the study methods: Amplification from reference gene primers served as the basis for estimated nucleated cell counts. The table came from immunoSEQ multiplex PCR; TCRdb's copy has only in-frame clones and leaves some out. D and trimming were read from the DNA, whereas the V and J calls and clone size are those reported in that table. The sample includes about 78,000 clones, approximately 91% of them seen just once. The chain joins TRBV5-6 to TRBJ1-1; the D is unclear. The sample comprised peripheral blood. This clonotype originated in a man between 65 and 85 years old with active or convalescent COVID-19. CDR3 in DNA: TGTGCCAGCAGCTTCCAGGTCAATGAAGCTTTCTTT. Protein sequence: CASSFQVNEAFF.